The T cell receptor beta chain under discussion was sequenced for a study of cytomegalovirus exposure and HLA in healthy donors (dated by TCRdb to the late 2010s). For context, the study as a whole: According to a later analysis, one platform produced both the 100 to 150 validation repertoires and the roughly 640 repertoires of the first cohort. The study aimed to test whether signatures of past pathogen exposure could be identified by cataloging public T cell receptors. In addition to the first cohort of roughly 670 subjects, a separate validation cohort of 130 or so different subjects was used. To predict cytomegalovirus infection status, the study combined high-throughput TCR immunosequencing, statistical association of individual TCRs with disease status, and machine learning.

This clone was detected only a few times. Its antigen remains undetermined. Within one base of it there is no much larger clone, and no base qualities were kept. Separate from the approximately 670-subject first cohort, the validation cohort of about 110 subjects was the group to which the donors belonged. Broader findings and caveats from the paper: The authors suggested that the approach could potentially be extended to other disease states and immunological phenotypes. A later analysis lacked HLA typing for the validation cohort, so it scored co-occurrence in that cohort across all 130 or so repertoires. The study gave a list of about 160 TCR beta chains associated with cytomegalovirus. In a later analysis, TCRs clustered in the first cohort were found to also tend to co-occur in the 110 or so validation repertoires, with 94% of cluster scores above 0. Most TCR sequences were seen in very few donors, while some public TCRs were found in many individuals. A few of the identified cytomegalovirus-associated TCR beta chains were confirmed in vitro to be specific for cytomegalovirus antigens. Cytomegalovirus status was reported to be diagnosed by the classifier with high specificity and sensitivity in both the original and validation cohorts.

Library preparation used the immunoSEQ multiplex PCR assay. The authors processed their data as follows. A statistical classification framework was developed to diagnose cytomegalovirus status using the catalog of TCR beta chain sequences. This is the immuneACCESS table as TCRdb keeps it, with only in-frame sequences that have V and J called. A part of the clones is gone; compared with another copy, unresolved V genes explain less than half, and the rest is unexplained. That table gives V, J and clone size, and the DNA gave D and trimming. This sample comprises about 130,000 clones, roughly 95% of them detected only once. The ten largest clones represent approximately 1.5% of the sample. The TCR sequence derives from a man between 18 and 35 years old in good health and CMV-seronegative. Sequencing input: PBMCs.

The CDR3 protein is CASSSRGRGWNYGYTF. The base sequence is TGTGCCAGCAGTTCGAGAGGGCGGGGCTGGAACTATGGCTACACCTTC. Recombination connected TRBV6-5 to TRBJ1-2; the D gene is perhaps TRBD1, on 5 matching bases. The cysteine opens and the phenylalanine closes a CDR3 of 16 amino acids. Only the CDR3 portion is preserved as DNA: 48 bases, with reading frame beginning at the first base. CDR1 and CDR2, per the germline V gene, are MNHEY and SVGAGI. Trimming removed 4 bases from V and 2 bases from J, leaving 17 bases between the germline ends.